The present T cell receptor (beta chain) was sequenced within a study of cytotoxic CD8 clonotypes in ibrutinib-treated CLL. About the study: Response sampling occurred after a median roughly 11 months of treatment (range 6 to 36). An average of around 250,000 productive templates and 94,082 productive rearrangements was obtained per sample.

Produced via immunoSEQ multiplex PCR; TCRdb's table is partial and in-frame only. The sample gives 200,000 to 250,000 clones, 60% to 75% of which show up once; approximately 15% is in the top ten. The source is a human donor with chronic lymphocytic leukemia. The specimen comprised PBMCs, sampled after 24 months of ibrutinib treatment.

The CDR3 DNA is TGTGCCAGCAGATTGACAGTCCGGGGTCAGCCCCAGCATTTT. It encodes CASRLTVRGQPQHF. The chain carries TRBV6-6 and TRBJ1-5, with D possibly being TRBD1 (5 bases). The CDR3 has 14 residues. Trimming took off 6 bases at V and 6 bases at J, with 15 bases between the two ends. Germline-derived CDR1 and CDR2 are MNHNY and SVGAGI (reference sequence).